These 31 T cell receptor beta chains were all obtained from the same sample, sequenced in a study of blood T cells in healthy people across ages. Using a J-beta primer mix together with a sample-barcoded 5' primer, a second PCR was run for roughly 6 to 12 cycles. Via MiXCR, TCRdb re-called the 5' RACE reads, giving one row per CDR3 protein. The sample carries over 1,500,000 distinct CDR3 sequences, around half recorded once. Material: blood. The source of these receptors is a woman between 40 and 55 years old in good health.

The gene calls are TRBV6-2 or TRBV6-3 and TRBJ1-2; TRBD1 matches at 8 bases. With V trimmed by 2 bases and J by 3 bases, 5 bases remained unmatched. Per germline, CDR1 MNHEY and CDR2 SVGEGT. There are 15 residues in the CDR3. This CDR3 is CASSYVAGGDYGYTF. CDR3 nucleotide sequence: TGTGCCAGCAGTTACGTCGCAGGGGGCGACTATGGCTACACCTTC.

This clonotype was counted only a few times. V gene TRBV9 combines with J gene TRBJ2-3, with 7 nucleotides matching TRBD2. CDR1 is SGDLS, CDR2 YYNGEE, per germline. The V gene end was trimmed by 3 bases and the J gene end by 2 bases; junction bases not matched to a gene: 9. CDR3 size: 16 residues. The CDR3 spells CASSGGGTPATDTQYF. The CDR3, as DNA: TGTGCCAGCAGCGGCGGGGGAACACCAGCCACAGATACGCAGTATTTT.

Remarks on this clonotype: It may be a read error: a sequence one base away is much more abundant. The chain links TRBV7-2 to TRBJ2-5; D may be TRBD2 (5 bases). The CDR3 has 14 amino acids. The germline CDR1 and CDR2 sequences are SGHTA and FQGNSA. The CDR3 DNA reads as TGTGCCGGCAGCTTAGCGCGCAGTCAAGAGACCCAGTACTTC. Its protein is CAGSLARSQETQYF.

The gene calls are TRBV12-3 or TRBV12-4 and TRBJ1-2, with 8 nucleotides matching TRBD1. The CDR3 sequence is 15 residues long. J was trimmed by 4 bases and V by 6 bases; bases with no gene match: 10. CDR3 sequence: CASSQDGQGLYGYTF. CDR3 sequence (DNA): TGTGCCAGCAGCCAGGACGGACAGGGACTCTATGGCTACACCTTC.

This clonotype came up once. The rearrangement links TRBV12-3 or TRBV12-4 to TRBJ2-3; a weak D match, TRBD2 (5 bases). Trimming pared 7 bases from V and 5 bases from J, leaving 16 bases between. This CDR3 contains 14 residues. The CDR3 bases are TGTGCCAGCACCCGGGGAGCTAGAGGAGATACGCAGTATTTT. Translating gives CASTRGARGDTQYF.

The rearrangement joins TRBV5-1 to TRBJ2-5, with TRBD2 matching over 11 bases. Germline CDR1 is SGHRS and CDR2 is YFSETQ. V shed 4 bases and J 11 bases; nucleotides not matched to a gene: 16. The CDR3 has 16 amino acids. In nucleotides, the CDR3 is TGCGCCAGCAGCAGAACTAGCGGGGGCACATCTGGGGAACAGTACTTC. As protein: CASSRTSGGTSGEQYF.

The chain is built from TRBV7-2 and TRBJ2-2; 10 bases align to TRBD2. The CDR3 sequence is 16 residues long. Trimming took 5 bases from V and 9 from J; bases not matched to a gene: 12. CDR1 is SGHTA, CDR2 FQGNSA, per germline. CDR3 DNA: TGTGCCAGCAGCCCGAACCCAAGCGGGGGGGCCCGGGAGCTGTTTTTT. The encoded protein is CASSPNPSGGARELFF.

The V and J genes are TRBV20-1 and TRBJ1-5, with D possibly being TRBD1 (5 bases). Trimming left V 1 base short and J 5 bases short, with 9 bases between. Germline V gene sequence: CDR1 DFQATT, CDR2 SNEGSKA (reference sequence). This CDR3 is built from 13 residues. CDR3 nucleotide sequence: TGCAGTGCTAGAGTGACAGAATATCAGCCCCAGCATTTT. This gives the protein CSARVTEYQPQHF.

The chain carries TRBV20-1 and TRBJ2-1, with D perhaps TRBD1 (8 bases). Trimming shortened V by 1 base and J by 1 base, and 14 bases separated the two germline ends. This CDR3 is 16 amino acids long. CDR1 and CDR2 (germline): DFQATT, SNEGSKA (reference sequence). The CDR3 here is CSARGGGTGSYNEQFF. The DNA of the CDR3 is TGCAGTGCTAGAGGGGGAGGGACAGGATCCTACAATGAGCAGTTCTTC.

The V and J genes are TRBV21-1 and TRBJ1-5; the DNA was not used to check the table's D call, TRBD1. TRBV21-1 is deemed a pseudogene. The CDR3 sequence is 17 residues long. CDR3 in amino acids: CASSSDRYQHSNQPQHF. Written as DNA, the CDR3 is TGTGCCAGCAGCAGCGACAGGTACCAACACAGCAATCAGCCCCAGCATTTT.

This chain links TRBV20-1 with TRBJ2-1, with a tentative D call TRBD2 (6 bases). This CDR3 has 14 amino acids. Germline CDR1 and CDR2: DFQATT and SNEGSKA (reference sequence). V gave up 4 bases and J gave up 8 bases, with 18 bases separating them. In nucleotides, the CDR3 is TGCAGTGCTAAACGGGACTTCACGGGGGATGAGCAGTTCTTC. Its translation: CSAKRDFTGDEQFF.

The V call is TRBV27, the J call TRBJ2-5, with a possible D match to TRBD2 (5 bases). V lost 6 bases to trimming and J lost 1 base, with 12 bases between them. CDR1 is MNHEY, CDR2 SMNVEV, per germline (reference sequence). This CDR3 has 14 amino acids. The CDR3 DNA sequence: TGTGCCAGCAGCTCCCCTGAGGGCCAAGAGACCCAGTACTTC. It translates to CASSSPEGQETQYF.

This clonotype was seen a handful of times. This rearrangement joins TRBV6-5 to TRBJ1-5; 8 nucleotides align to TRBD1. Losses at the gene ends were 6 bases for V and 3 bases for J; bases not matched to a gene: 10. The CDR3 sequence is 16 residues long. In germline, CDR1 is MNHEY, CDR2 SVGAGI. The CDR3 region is CASRPDGQGHNQPQHF. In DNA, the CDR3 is TGTGCCAGCAGACCAGATGGACAGGGTCACAATCAGCCCCAGCATTTT.

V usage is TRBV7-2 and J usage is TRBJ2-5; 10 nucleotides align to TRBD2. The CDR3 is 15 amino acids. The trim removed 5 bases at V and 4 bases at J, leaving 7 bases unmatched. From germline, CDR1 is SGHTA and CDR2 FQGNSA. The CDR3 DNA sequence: TGTGCCAGCAGCCCGGGACTAGCGAAAGGAGAGACCCAGTACTTC. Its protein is CASSPGLAKGETQYF.

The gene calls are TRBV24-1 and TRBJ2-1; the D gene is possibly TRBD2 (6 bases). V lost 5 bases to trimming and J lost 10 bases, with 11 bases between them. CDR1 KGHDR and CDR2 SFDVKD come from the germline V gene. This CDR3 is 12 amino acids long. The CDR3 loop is CATSGNLAEQFF. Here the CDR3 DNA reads TGTGCCACCAGTGGGAATCTAGCGGAGCAGTTCTTC.

CDR3 region: CSAGTAAGGYTF. The DNA for the CDR3 is TGCAGTGCAGGGACAGCGGCGGGGGGCTACACCTTC. The gene calls are TRBV20-1 and TRBJ1-2; 7 bases map to TRBD1. J lost 8 bases, V lost 6 bases, and 9 bases had no gene match. The CDR3 runs to 12 residues. Per germline, CDR1 DFQATT and CDR2 SNEGSKA (reference sequence).

CDR3 in amino acids: CASSVGGQGETYEQYF. As DNA, the CDR3 is TGTGCCAGCAGCGTGGGGGGACAGGGTGAGACCTACGAGCAGTACTTC. The rearrangement uses TRBV7-9 and TRBJ2-5; 9 bases match TRBD1. The better agreement between TRBJ2-7 and the DNA end casts doubt on the J call. The CDR3 runs 16 residues. Germline CDR1 reads SEHNR; CDR2 reads FQNEAQ (reference sequence).

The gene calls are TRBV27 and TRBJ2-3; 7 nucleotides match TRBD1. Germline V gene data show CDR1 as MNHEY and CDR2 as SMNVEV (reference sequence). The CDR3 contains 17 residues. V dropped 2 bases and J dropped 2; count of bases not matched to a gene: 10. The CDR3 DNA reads TGTGCCAGCAGTTTACGATCGGGACAGATTTACACAGATACGCAGTATTTT. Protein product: CASSLRSGQIYTDTQYF.

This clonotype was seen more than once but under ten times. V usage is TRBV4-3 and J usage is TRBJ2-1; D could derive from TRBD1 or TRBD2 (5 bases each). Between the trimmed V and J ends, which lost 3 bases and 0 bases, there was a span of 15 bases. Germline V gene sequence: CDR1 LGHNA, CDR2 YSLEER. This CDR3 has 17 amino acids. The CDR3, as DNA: TGCGCCAGCAGCCAGTACCGGGACGGAAGCTCCTACAATGAGCAGTTCTTC. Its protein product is CASSQYRDGSSYNEQFF.

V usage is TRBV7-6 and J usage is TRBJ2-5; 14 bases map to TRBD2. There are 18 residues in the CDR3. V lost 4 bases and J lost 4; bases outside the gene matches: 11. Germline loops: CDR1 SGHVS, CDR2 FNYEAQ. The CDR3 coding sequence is TGTGCCAGCAGCTCAGGGGCGGGACTAGCGGGGGCGGCAGAGACCCAGTACTTC. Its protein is CASSSGAGLAGAAETQYF.

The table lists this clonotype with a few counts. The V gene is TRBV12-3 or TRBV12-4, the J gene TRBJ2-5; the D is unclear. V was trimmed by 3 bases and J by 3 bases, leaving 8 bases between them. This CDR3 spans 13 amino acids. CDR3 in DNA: TGTGCCAGCAGTTTGGCACATGAAGAGACCCAGTACTTC. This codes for CASSLAHEETQYF.

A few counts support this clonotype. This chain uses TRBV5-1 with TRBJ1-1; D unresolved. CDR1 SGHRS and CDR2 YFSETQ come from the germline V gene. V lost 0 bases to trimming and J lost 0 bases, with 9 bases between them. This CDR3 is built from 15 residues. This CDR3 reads CASSLEGTLNTEAFF. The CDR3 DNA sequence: TGCGCCAGCAGCTTGGAGGGCACCCTGAACACTGAAGCTTTCTTT.

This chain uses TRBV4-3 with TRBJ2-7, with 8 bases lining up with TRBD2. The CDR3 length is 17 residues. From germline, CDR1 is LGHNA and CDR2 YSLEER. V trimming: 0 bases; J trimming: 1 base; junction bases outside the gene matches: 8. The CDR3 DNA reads TGCGCCAGCAGCCAAGATAGGCGGGGGGCGAGTTCCTACGAGCAGTACTTC. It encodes CASSQDRRGASSYEQYF.

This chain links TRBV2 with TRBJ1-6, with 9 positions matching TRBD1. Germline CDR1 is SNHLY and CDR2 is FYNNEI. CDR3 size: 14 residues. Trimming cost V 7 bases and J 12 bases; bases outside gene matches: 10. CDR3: CASTADRGSRPLHF. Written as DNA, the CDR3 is TGTGCCAGCACCGCGGACAGGGGATCGAGACCCCTCCACTTT.

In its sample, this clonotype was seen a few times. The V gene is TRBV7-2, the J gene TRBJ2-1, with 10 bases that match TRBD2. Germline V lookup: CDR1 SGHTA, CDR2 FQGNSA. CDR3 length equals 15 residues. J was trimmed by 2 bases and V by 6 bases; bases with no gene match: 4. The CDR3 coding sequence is TGTGCCAGCAGACTCAGCGGGGGGGCCTACAATGAGCAGTTCTTC. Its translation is CASRLSGGAYNEQFF. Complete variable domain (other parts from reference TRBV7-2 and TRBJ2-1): GAGVSQSPSNKVTEKGKDVELRCDPISGHTALYWYRQSLGQGLEFLIYFQGNSAPDKSGLPSDRFSAERTGGSVSTLTIQRTQQEDSAVYLCASRLSGGAYNEQFFGPGTRLTVL.

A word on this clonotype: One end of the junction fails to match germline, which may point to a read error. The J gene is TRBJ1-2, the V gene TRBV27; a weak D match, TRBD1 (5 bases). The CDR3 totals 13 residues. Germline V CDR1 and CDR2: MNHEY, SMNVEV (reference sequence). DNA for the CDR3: TGCGCCAGCAGTTTAAGGGGTTCGGATGGCTACACCTTC. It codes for CASSLRGSDGYTF.

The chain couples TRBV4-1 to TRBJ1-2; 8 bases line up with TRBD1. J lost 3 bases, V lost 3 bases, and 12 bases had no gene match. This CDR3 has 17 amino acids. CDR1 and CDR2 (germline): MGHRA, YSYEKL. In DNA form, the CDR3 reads TGCGCCAGCAGCCACCCTCATAAGGCGGGACAGGACTATGGCTACACCTTC. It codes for CASSHPHKAGQDYGYTF.

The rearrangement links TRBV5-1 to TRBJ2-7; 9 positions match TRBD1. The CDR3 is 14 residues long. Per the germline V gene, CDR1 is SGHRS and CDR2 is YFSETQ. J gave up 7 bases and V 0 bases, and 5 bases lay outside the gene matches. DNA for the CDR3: TGCGCCAGCAGCTTGGACAGGGGGCTGTGGGAGCAGTACTTC. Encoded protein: CASSLDRGLWEQYF.

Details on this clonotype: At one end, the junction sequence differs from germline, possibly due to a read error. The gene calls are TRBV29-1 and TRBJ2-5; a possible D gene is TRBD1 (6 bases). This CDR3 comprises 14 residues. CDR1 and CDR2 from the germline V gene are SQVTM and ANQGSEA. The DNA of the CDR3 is TGTAGCGTATCCGGGAATCGGGTAGGGGGTGAGCAGTACTTC. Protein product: CSVSGNRVGGEQYF.

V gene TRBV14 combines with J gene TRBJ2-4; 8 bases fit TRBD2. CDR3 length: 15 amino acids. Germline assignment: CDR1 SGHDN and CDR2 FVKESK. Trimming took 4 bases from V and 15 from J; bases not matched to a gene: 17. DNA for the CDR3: TGTGCCAGCAGCCCTATTCGGGCTAGCGGGTCAGTTCGGTACTTC. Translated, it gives CASSPIRASGSVRYF.

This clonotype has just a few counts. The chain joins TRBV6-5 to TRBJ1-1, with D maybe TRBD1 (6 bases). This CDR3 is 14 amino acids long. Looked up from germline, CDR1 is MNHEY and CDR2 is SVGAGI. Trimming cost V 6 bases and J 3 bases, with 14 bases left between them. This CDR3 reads CASSHGTGHTEAFF. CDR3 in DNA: TGTGCCAGCAGCCACGGAACAGGGCACACTGAAGCTTTCTTT.